The 25 T cell receptor beta chains given below trace back to one sample, sequenced in a study of CD8 T cells in ankylosing spondylitis. Study-wide findings and caveats: Among TCR beta sequences, a motif of under ten highly homologous variants appeared characteristic of ankylosing spondylitis blood.

No antigen has been identified for these receptors. TCRdb recomputed calls from the 5' RACE reads with MiXCR, one row per CDR3 protein. The table has 500,000 to 550,000 distinct CDR3 sequences, about an eighth seen once; the top ten hold nearly 7%. The specimen sequenced was blood, either unsorted or a sorted T cell fraction (not recorded which). Every receptor here comes from a male donor with ankylosing spondylitis.

The sample holds many counts of this clonotype. The V and J genes are TRBV7-2 and TRBJ2-3; possibly TRBD2 for D (5 bases). The CDR3 sequence is 13 residues long. V was trimmed by 5 bases and J by 2 bases, leaving 8 bases between them. In germline, CDR1 is SGHTA, CDR2 FQGNSA. Here the CDR3 reads CASSLGLTDTQYF. Here the CDR3 DNA reads TGTGCCAGCAGCCTTGGACTCACAGATACGCAGTATTTT.

This clonotype occurred a few times. This chain connects TRBV11-2 to TRBJ2-5; no clear D gene. There are 14 residues in the CDR3. Germline CDR1 and CDR2: SGHAT and FQNNGV. Trimming left V 1 base short and J 4 bases short, with 10 bases between. The chain's CDR3 is CASSLGVGRETQYF. The CDR3 DNA is TGTGCCAGCAGCTTAGGTGTGGGCAGAGAGACCCAGTACTTC.

This clonotype was detected a few times. V is TRBV12-3 or TRBV12-4 and J is TRBJ2-7, with D perhaps matching TRBD1 (6 bases). The ends were cut back, 5 bases at V and 3 bases at J, with 11 bases in the middle. CDR3 length equals 13 residues. The CDR3 reads CASSPGQFYEQYF. CDR3 in DNA: TGTGCCAGCAGTCCCGGACAGTTCTACGAGCAGTACTTC.

This chain connects TRBV24-1 to TRBJ2-7; the match to TRBD2 covers 7 bases. Trimming at V came to 2 bases and at J to 0 bases, leaving 9 bases not matched to a gene. CDR3 size: 17 residues. Germline loops: CDR1 KGHDR, CDR2 SFDVKD. The CDR3 reads CATSDSGRGTFSYEQYF. CDR3 bases: TGTGCCACCAGTGATTCTGGGCGGGGGACTTTCTCCTACGAGCAGTACTTC.

This clonotype showed up just a few times. V and J are TRBV4-1 and TRBJ2-1; perhaps TRBD2 as D (6 bases). The CDR3 extends over 14 amino acids. Germline V gives CDR1 MGHRA, CDR2 YSYEKL. Deletions cut 6 bases from V and 12 bases from J, with 21 bases between. The CDR3 DNA is TGCGCCAGCAGGAAGGTATCGGGGGACCGGGCGCAGTTCTTC. Translating it yields CASRKVSGDRAQFF.

This clonotype was found a few times. The CDR3 region is CASSPLWTDNYGYTF. The DNA for the CDR3 is TGTGCCAGCAGCCCCCTCTGGACAGATAACTATGGCTACACCTTC. The chain carries TRBV5-6 and TRBJ1-2, with a tentative D call TRBD1 (6 bases). V was pared by 4 bases and J by 1 base, with 14 bases between. CDR3 length: 15 amino acids. The germline gives CDR1 SGHDT, CDR2 YYEEEE.

In its sample, this clonotype was seen many times. The chain recombines TRBV15 with TRBJ2-7; D is possibly TRBD2 (5 bases). Germline-derived CDR1 and CDR2 are LNHNV and YYDKDF (reference sequence). Between the trimmed V and J ends, which lost 0 bases and 4 bases, there was a span of 7 bases. This CDR3 has 13 residues. The chain's CDR3 is CATSRDRGYEQYV. Here the CDR3 DNA reads TGTGCCACCAGCAGAGATCGGGGATACGAGCAGTACGTC.

A few counts support this clonotype. The gene calls are TRBV6-6 and TRBJ2-7; the D is unclear. V shed 4 bases and J shed 6 bases, with 10 bases lying between them. In germline, CDR1 is MNHNY, CDR2 SVGAGI (reference sequence). CDR3 length equals 12 residues. CDR3: CASSSTWAEQYF. CDR3 DNA: TGTGCCAGCAGTTCGACATGGGCCGAGCAGTACTTC.

The CDR3 region is CASSLDAGTSYEQYF. The CDR3 DNA follows: TGTGCCAGCAGTTTGGATGCGGGCACCTCCTACGAGCAGTACTTC. The gene calls are TRBV27 and TRBJ2-7, with D possibly being TRBD2 (5 bases). This CDR3 region has 15 residues. Trimming shortened V by 3 bases and J by 0 bases, and 12 bases separated the two germline ends. Germline lookup yields CDR1 MNHEY and CDR2 SMNVEV (reference sequence).

This clonotype turned up a few times. The chain has TRBV4-2 and TRBJ2-1; D remains unclear. V was clipped by 0 bases and J by 9 bases, with 6 bases between them. CDR1 is LGHNA and CDR2 is YNFKEQ in the germline V gene. This CDR3 region has 12 residues. The CDR3 DNA reads TGTGCCAGCAGCCAAGAAAACGGTGAGCAGTTCTTC. Protein product: CASSQENGEQFF.

A few counts support this clonotype. The chain couples TRBV7-9 to TRBJ2-1; 7 nucleotides line up with TRBD2. CDR1 is SEHNR, CDR2 FQNEAQ, per germline (reference sequence). The junction had 10 bases not matched to a gene; V was cut back by 1 base and J by 10 bases. The CDR3 is 15 residues long. The CDR3 spells CASSLGLAFALEQFF. The CDR3 DNA sequence: TGTGCCAGCAGCTTAGGACTAGCCTTTGCGTTAGAGCAGTTCTTC.

In its sample, this clonotype was seen a few times. The V call is TRBV18, the J call TRBJ1-1, with a possible D match to TRBD1 (6 bases). The CDR3 runs to 13 residues. Germline V lookup: CDR1 KGHSH, CDR2 LQKENI. V gave up 2 bases and J gave up 8 bases, with 12 bases separating them. The CDR3 is CASSPGTIFEAFF. The CDR3 DNA reads TGTGCCAGCTCACCAGGGACAATCTTCGAAGCTTTCTTT.

V usage is TRBV20-1 and J usage is TRBJ2-3, with 8 bases matching TRBD2. CDR3 length equals 15 residues. V gave up 3 bases and J gave up 1 base; unmatched junction bases: 6. Per germline, CDR1 DFQATT and CDR2 SNEGSKA (reference sequence). For the CDR3, the DNA is TGCAGTGCTAGTCGGGGGGGCGGGGGCACAGATACGCAGTATTTT. Protein sequence: CSASRGGGGTDTQYF.

This clonotype appeared a few times. This rearrangement joins TRBV24-1 to TRBJ2-5; D assignment may be TRBD1 or TRBD2 (5 bases each). V was pared by 4 bases and J by 2 bases, with 16 bases between. CDR1 is KGHDR and CDR2 is SFDVKD in the germline V gene. The CDR3 is made up of 16 amino acids. The CDR3, as DNA: TGTGCCACCAGTGACTCGTTCCGGGACCTTCAAGAGACCCAGTACTTC. It translates to CATSDSFRDLQETQYF.

This clonotype has a handful of counts. The chain couples TRBV4-2 to TRBJ2-3; TRBD1 might be the D (6 bases). The CDR3 contains 20 residues. Trimming removed 1 base from V and 8 bases from J, with 31 bases in between. CDR1 and CDR2 (germline): LGHNA, YNFKEQ. CDR3 sequence (DNA): TGTGCCAGCAGCCAAGTCTCTGGCGATTTTCCCGGGACAAAAGAATGTACGCAGTATTTT. Its translation is CASSQVSGDFPGTKECTQYF.

The chain has TRBV6-2 or TRBV6-3 and TRBJ1-1; the D gene is possibly TRBD1 (6 bases). CDR3 length: 13 amino acids. V lost 7 bases, J lost 1 base, and 10 bases lay in between. Germline CDR1 MNHEY, CDR2 SVGEGT. CDR3 sequence (DNA): TGTGCCAGCATCGGACAGCAGAACACTGAAGCTTTCTTT. Translation: CASIGQQNTEAFF.

The V gene is TRBV2, the J gene TRBJ2-7; D is unclear. The germline CDR1 and CDR2 sequences are SNHLY and FYNNEI. Deletions cut 9 bases from V and 2 bases from J, with 14 bases between. The CDR3 is 13 amino acids. CDR3 loop: CASCSFPTYEQYF. CDR3 sequence (DNA): TGTGCCAGTTGTTCTTTCCCTACCTACGAGCAGTACTTC.

The chain combines TRBV15 with TRBJ1-1; no firm D call. Germline V CDR1 and CDR2: LNHNV, YYDKDF (reference sequence). The CDR3 contains 14 residues. Trimming stripped 0 bases from V and 3 bases from J, with 8 bases between. In DNA form, the CDR3 reads TGTGCCACCAGCAGAGATAGGAGGTACACTGAAGCTTTCTTT. The encoded protein is CATSRDRRYTEAFF.

As to this clonotype: A read error may account for a junction end that differs from germline. This chain joins TRBV20-1 and TRBJ2-6; D is uncertain. From germline, CDR1 is DFQATT and CDR2 SNEGSKA (reference sequence). The CDR3 loop spans 17 amino acids. Here the CDR3 reads CCARDIGSASGANVLTF. The DNA of the CDR3 is TGCTGTGCTAGAGATATTGGCAGTGCCTCTGGGGCCAACGTCCTGACTTTC.

The V and J genes are TRBV7-9 and TRBJ2-7; 10 positions agree with TRBD1. This CDR3 is 15 amino acids long. Germline V gives CDR1 SEHNR, CDR2 FQNEAQ (reference sequence). The ends lost 5 bases at V and 2 bases at J; junction bases unmatched: 6. As DNA, the CDR3 is TGTGCCAGCAGCCATACCGGGACAGGGGCCTACGAGCAGTACTTC. Amino acid sequence: CASSHTGTGAYEQYF.

This clonotype appeared many times. The chain is built from TRBV15 and TRBJ2-3; 8 bases match TRBD2. Germline loops: CDR1 LNHNV, CDR2 YYDKDF (reference sequence). The CDR3 sequence is 15 residues long. J was trimmed by 5 bases and V by 5 bases; bases with no gene match: 9. In DNA, the CDR3 is TGTGCCACCAGCGACCGGCAGCGGGAGCTAGATACGCAGTATTTT. This encodes CATSDRQRELDTQYF. Together with reference TRBV15 and TRBJ2-3, the CDR3 gives the full variable domain: DAMVIQNPRYQVTQFGKPVTLSCSQTLNHNVMYWYQQKSSQAPKLLFHYYDKDFNNEADTPDNFQSRRPNTSFCFLDIRSPGLGDTAMYLCATSDRQRELDTQYFGPGTRLTVL.

This clonotype was observed a handful of times. V and J are TRBV5-1 and TRBJ2-2; no clear D. This CDR3 region has 16 residues. The germline V gene encodes CDR1 SGHRS and CDR2 YFSETQ. Trimming took off 0 bases at V and 2 bases at J, with 11 bases between the two ends. CDR3 residues: CASSLDPRANTGELFF. The CDR3 DNA reads as TGCGCCAGCAGCTTGGACCCCAGAGCAAACACCGGGGAGCTGTTTTTT.

The CDR3: CASAPMSDGYNEQFF. The CDR3 DNA reads TGTGCTAGCGCCCCAATGTCCGACGGCTACAATGAGCAGTTCTTC. This chain links TRBV12-5 with TRBJ2-1; no definite D call. The CDR3 length is 15 residues. CDR1 is LGHNT and CDR2 is FRNRAP in the germline V gene. Trimming left V 9 bases short and J 3 bases short, with 18 bases between.

This clonotype was seen only a few times. The chain is built from TRBV6-5 and TRBJ1-2; D is undetermined. Trimming stripped 4 bases from V and 4 bases from J, with 19 bases between. Germline V CDR1 and CDR2: MNHEY, SVGAGI. The CDR3 consists of 16 residues. This CDR3 is CASSSPPRASGYGYTF. The CDR3 region has the DNA TGTGCCAGCAGTTCGCCCCCGCGGGCCAGTGGCTATGGCTACACCTTC.

The J gene is TRBJ1-1, the V gene TRBV11-3; D remains unclear. The CDR3 runs 15 residues. The ends were cut back, 5 bases at V and 1 base at J, with 14 bases in the middle. Germline-derived CDR1 and CDR2 are SGHNT and YENEEA. The chain's CDR3 is CASSPFGTTNTEAFF. DNA of the CDR3: TGTGCCAGCAGCCCCTTTGGCACAACGAACACTGAAGCTTTCTTT.